This TCR beta chain came from a study of cytomegalovirus exposure and HLA in healthy donors. The overall study: About 85 million unique TCRs from HLA-typed donors were held in an early release of data. General observations from the study: Previously analyzed data showed that most TCR beta V segments were productive at a frequency of about 87% or about 30%.

Both 60 Vbeta primers and 13 Jbeta primers went into the PCR. Sequencing was performed with immunoSEQ multiplex PCR; in TCRdb, only in-frame clones are kept and a portion is missing. This sample yields roughly 100,000 clones, of which around 77% are seen a single time; 8% to 10% belongs to the top ten. Of note for this clone: The target antigen is unknown.

Sequencing input: PBMCs. The sequence came from a male donor in good health and CMV-seropositive.

DNA for the CDR3: TGTGCCAGCAGGCTAGCCTCGGGGTTGGGTGAAGCTTTCTTT. Its protein product is CASRLASGLGEAFF. The rearrangement uses TRBV7-9 and TRBJ1-1; D is unresolved. The germline V gene encodes CDR1 SEHNR and CDR2 FQNEAQ (reference sequence). V was trimmed by 6 bases and J by 7 bases, leaving 18 bases between them. This CDR3 has 14 amino acids.